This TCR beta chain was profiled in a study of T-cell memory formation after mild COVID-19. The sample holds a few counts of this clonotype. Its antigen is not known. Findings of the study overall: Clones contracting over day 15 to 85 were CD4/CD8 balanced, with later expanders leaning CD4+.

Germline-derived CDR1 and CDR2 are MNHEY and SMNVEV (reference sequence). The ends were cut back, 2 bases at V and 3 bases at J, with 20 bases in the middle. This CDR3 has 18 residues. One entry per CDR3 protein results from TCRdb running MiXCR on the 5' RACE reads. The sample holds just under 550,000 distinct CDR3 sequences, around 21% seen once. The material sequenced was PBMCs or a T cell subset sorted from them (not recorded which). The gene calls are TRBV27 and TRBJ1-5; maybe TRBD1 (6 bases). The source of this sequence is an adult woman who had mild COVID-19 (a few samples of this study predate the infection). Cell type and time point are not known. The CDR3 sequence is CASSLRGAGLPPNQPQHF. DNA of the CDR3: TGTGCCAGCAGTTTAAGGGGGGCAGGTCTTCCCCCCAATCAGCCCCAGCATTTT.